The 27 T cell receptor beta chains reported below all come from one sample, sequenced in a study of cytotoxic CD8 clonotypes in ibrutinib-treated CLL. Libraries were prepared by immunoSEQ multiplex PCR; TCRdb keeps only in-frame clonotypes and omits some of them. The table records about 50,000 clones, roughly 70% of them present only once. The sample here was PBMCs, taken after 12 months of ibrutinib treatment. All receptors come from a human donor with chronic lymphocytic leukemia.

The V call is TRBV12-2, the J call TRBJ2-7; TRBD2, the D gene given by the table, was not confirmed from the DNA. TRBV12-2 is an annotated pseudogene. CDR3 length: 17 residues. The CDR3 nucleotides are TGTGCAAGTCCCACTGGCGGAAGCGGGAGTCCCTACTACGAGCAGTACTTC. This codes for CASPTGGSGSPYYEQYF.

The rearrangement links TRBV7-9 to TRBJ2-4, with 8 bases matching TRBD1. The V gene end was trimmed by 10 bases and the J gene end by 0 bases; junction bases not matched to a gene: 14. CDR1 and CDR2 (germline): SEHNR, FQNEAQ (reference sequence). The CDR3 covers 17 residues. This CDR3 is CAIQGTGKSLAKNIQYF. The CDR3, as DNA: TGTGCCATTCAAGGGACAGGAAAAAGTCTAGCCAAAAACATTCAGTACTTC.

The rearrangement links TRBV28 to TRBJ2-5, with D possibly TRBD2 on 6 matching bases. CDR3 length: 15 amino acids. Per the germline V gene, CDR1 is MDHEN and CDR2 is SYDVKM. Trimming pared 2 bases from V and 2 bases from J, leaving 12 bases between. Here the CDR3 reads CASSLSLGGQETQYF. As DNA, the CDR3 is TGTGCCAGCAGTTTAAGCCTCGGAGGGCAAGAGACCCAGTACTTC.

This clone was detected a few times. The rearrangement links TRBV6-1 to TRBJ1-5; D unclear. Trimming cost V 3 bases and J 7 bases, with 13 bases left between them. The germline V gene has CDR1 MNHNS and CDR2 SASEGT. The CDR3 loop spans 14 amino acids. Written as DNA, the CDR3 is TGTGCCAGCAGTGATGTAGGGTTGGGCCAGCCCCAGCATTTT. It encodes CASSDVGLGQPQHF.

The CDR3: CASSEQTGDSEKLFF. The CDR3 DNA reads TGTGCCAGCAGCGAGCAGACAGGGGATAGTGAAAAACTGTTTTTT. The chain carries TRBV7-8 and TRBJ1-4, with 8 bases aligning to TRBD1. With 5 bases clipped from V and 7 bases from J, the junction kept 9 bases outside the gene matches. From germline, CDR1 is SGHVS and CDR2 FQNEAQ. The CDR3 extends over 15 amino acids.

The V call is TRBV28, the J call TRBJ2-3, with D possibly being TRBD1 (6 bases). Germline V gives CDR1 MDHEN, CDR2 SYDVKM. V was trimmed by 3 bases and J by 7 bases, leaving 11 bases between them. This CDR3 has 13 amino acids. The CDR3 bases are TGTGCCAGCAGTTTCCTGGGGACAAATACGCAGTATTTT. This codes for CASSFLGTNTQYF.

This clone has just a few counts. This chain links TRBV5-6 with TRBJ1-2; D unresolved. Trimming removed 2 bases at V and 7 bases at J, with 9 bases between. CDR3 size: 12 residues. Germline values: CDR1 SGHDT, CDR2 YYEEEE. The CDR3, as DNA: TGTGCCAGCAGCTTAGGGAAGGGTGGCTACACCTTC. Residues: CASSLGKGGYTF.

Note on this clone: Germline is not matched at one junction end, which may reflect a read error. The chain has TRBV7-9 and TRBJ2-1; D gene uncertain. The CDR3 has 14 amino acids. The germline CDR1 and CDR2 sequences are SEHNR and FQNEAQ (reference sequence). CDR3 sequence reads: CASNLPSGGGEQFF. The CDR3 nucleotides read TGTGCCAGCAACTTACCCTCGGGTGGTGGTGAGCAGTTCTTC.

This sequence joins TRBV2 and TRBJ2-3, with 10 nucleotides matching TRBD2. With 6 bases clipped from V and 4 bases from J, the junction kept 10 bases outside the gene matches. CDR1 and CDR2 from the germline V gene are SNHLY and FYNNEI. This CDR3 is built from 16 residues. CDR3 coding DNA: TGTGCCAGCAGCGCCCAGGGACTAGCGAGCGCAGATACGCAGTATTTT. As protein: CASSAQGLASADTQYF.

The chain carries TRBV5-1 and TRBJ2-5; the D call may be TRBD1 or TRBD2 (6 bases each). The germline gives CDR1 SGHRS, CDR2 YFSETQ. V lost 4 bases and J 3 bases, leaving 34 bases between the germline ends. The length of the CDR3 is 21 residues. The CDR3 DNA reads as TGCGCCAGCAGCCATTGGAAAGGGGGGCCTAGGGCTTCCGGCAACAAAGAGACCCAGTACTTC. Amino acids: CASSHWKGGPRASGNKETQYF.

This clone was recorded a few times. V gene TRBV9 combines with J gene TRBJ2-1; 10 bases agree with TRBD2. Trimming took 3 bases from V and 10 from J; bases not matched to a gene: 4. Looked up from germline, CDR1 is SGDLS and CDR2 is YYNGEE. This CDR3 has 13 amino acids. In DNA form, the CDR3 reads TGTGCCAGCAGCGAAACTAGCGGGACCGAGCAGTTCTTC. Amino acids: CASSETSGTEQFF.

This clone was seen a few times. The rearrangement links TRBV15 to TRBJ2-3; D uncertain. The V and J ends lost 1 base and 6 bases respectively, with 5 bases between them. CDR1 and CDR2 (germline): LNHNV, YYDKDF (reference sequence). This CDR3 region has 12 residues. The CDR3 DNA reads TGTGCCACCAGCAGAGTGGGGGATACGCAGTATTTT. Its protein product is CATSRVGDTQYF.

The V and J genes are TRBV19 and TRBJ2-7, with D hard to call. In germline, CDR1 is LNHDA, CDR2 SQIVND (reference sequence). The length of the CDR3 is 14 residues. The V end was cut by 3 bases, the J end by 3 bases, with 12 bases between. The CDR3 spells CASSINWVDYEQYF. In DNA form, the CDR3 reads TGTGCCAGTAGTATCAACTGGGTCGACTACGAGCAGTACTTC.

The chain is built from TRBV4-3 and TRBJ2-3, with 7 nucleotides matching TRBD2. Germline V gene sequence: CDR1 LGHNA, CDR2 YSLEER. The CDR3 is made up of 17 amino acids. Trimming at V came to 0 bases and at J to 10 bases, leaving 16 bases not matched to a gene. CDR3 protein: CASSQDGSSGPTGSQYF. CDR3 DNA sequence: TGCGCCAGCAGCCAAGATGGGTCTAGCGGCCCCACGGGGTCGCAGTATTTT.

The J gene is TRBJ2-7, the V gene TRBV30; D perhaps matches TRBD1 (7 bases). Trimming removed 2 bases at V and 1 base at J, with 21 bases between. This CDR3 spans 17 amino acids. Germline lookup yields CDR1 GTSNPN and CDR2 SVGIG (reference sequence). CDR3 residues: CAWSLKGGQDGSYEQYF. DNA for the CDR3: TGTGCCTGGAGTTTAAAGGGAGGACAGGATGGGTCCTACGAGCAGTACTTC.

J is TRBJ2-5 and V is TRBV14; D ambiguous. The J call is uncertain, as TRBJ2-7 better fits the DNA end. The CDR3 has 14 residues. CDR1 is SGHDN and CDR2 is FVKESK in the germline V gene. The CDR3 spells CASSQAPGTYEQYF. The CDR3 nucleotides read TGTGCCAGCAGCCAAGCCCCGGGTACCTACGAGCAGTACTTC.

This chain connects TRBV5-5 to TRBJ2-2; 14 bases map to TRBD2. V trimming: 0 bases; J trimming: 1 base; junction bases outside the gene matches: 2. This CDR3 has 18 amino acids. The germline gives CDR1 SGHKS, CDR2 YYEKEE (reference sequence). CDR3 amino acids: CASSLVGLAGGNTGELFF. DNA for the CDR3: TGTGCCAGCAGCTTGGTTGGACTAGCGGGAGGGAACACCGGGGAGCTGTTTTTT.

The chain employs TRBV27 and TRBJ2-3; 16 bases match TRBD2. The CDR3 has 20 residues. The V segment lost 5 bases and the J segment 3 bases; nucleotides outside the gene matches: 14. Germline V gene lookup returns CDR1 MNHEY and CDR2 SMNVEV (reference sequence). This chain's CDR3 is CASSPGLAGGPGFVTDTQYF. CDR3 DNA: TGTGCCAGCAGTCCGGGACTAGCGGGAGGGCCCGGATTCGTTACAGATACGCAGTATTTT.

The J gene is TRBJ2-7, the V gene TRBV29-1; D gene uncertain. The CDR3 length is 15 residues. Germline CDR1 SQVTM, CDR2 ANQGSEA. V was pared by 6 bases and J by 2 bases, with 20 bases between. The CDR3 is CSVQDSGRRPYEQYF. The CDR3 DNA reads TGCAGCGTCCAAGACTCAGGAAGAAGGCCCTACGAGCAGTACTTC.

V and J are TRBV2 and TRBJ1-1; perhaps TRBD1 as D (6 bases). The germline gives CDR1 SNHLY, CDR2 FYNNEI. This CDR3 is built from 13 residues. The germline V and J ends were trimmed by 7 bases and 6 bases, with 15 bases remaining between them. The CDR3 coding sequence is TGTGCCAGCATACAGGGAATCTTCGCTGAAGCTTTCTTT. The encoded protein is CASIQGIFAEAFF.

The chain combines TRBV28 with TRBJ2-7, with a weak D call TRBD1 (5 bases). This CDR3 spans 13 amino acids. V lost 5 bases to trimming and J lost 5 bases, with 13 bases between them. Per the germline V gene, CDR1 is MDHEN and CDR2 is SYDVKM. The CDR3 sequence: CASSQASRDEQYF. CDR3 in DNA: TGTGCCAGCAGTCAGGCCTCCAGGGACGAGCAGTACTTC.

CDR3 in DNA: TGTGCCAGCAGCACTGCTCCGGGACAGCAGTTCTTC. This sequence encodes CASSTAPGQQFF. The chain combines TRBV5-4 with TRBJ2-1; perhaps D is TRBD1 or TRBD2 (5 bases each). Trimming left V 4 bases short and J 11 bases short, with 13 bases between. CDR1 SGHNT and CDR2 YYREEE come from the germline V gene (reference sequence). This CDR3 region has 12 residues.

V gene TRBV2 combines with J gene TRBJ2-5; TRBD2 matches 7 bases. Germline assignment: CDR1 SNHLY and CDR2 FYNNEI. The CDR3 sequence is 15 residues long. V was pared by 8 bases and J by 7 bases, with 16 bases of the junction left unmatched. CDR3 loop: CASSGLEPSVGTQYF. The CDR3 DNA sequence: TGTGCCAGCTCCGGACTAGAGCCCTCGGTTGGGACCCAGTACTTC.

The chain links TRBV18 to TRBJ2-3; D call uncertain. Germline V lookup: CDR1 KGHSH, CDR2 LQKENI. The V end lost 3 bases, the J end lost 5 bases, and 12 bases lay between the germline ends. There are 14 residues in the CDR3. The CDR3 nucleotides are TGTGCCAGCTCACCCCCCTCGCGTGGAGATACGCAGTATTTT. Translation: CASSPPSRGDTQYF. The variable domain in full, completed from reference TRBV18 and TRBJ2-3, reads NAGVMQNPRHLVRRRGQEARLRCSPMKGHSHVYWYRQLPEEGLKFMVYLQKENIIDESGMPKERFSAEFPKEGPSILRIQQVVRGDSAAYFCASSPPSRGDTQYFGPGTRLTVL.

This clone was seen a single time. The chain joins TRBV6-1 to TRBJ1-3, with TRBD1 matching 7 bases. With 8 bases clipped from V and 2 bases from J, the junction kept 9 bases outside the gene matches. This CDR3 has 15 residues. CDR1 MNHNS and CDR2 SASEGT come from the germline V gene. The CDR3 loop reads CASARAQGAGNTIYF. CDR3 bases: TGTGCCAGCGCCCGGGCGCAGGGGGCTGGAAACACCATATATTTT.

Here the CDR3 DNA reads TGTGCCAGCAGTGCAAGGGCTGGGGAAAGCACAGATACGCAGTATTTT. This codes for CASSARAGESTDTQYF. J is TRBJ2-3 and V is TRBV6-1; no clear D. Trimming left V 4 bases short and J 0 bases short, with 14 bases between. Germline V gene data show CDR1 as MNHNS and CDR2 as SASEGT. The CDR3 is 16 residues long.

This chain connects TRBV5-6 to TRBJ1-5; 7 bases are shared with TRBD1. Trimming removed 1 base from V and 0 bases from J; junction bases left unmatched: 7. This CDR3 contains 17 residues. Germline V gene sequence: CDR1 SGHDT, CDR2 YYEEEE. The CDR3 protein is CASSLTTGMYSNQPQHF. The CDR3 nucleotides read TGTGCCAGCAGCTTGACGACAGGGATGTATAGCAATCAGCCCCAGCATTTT.